This T cell receptor (beta chain) was recovered during a study of cytomegalovirus exposure and HLA in healthy donors. General study results and limits: CMV antigen specificity was confirmed in vitro for a few CMV-associated chains.

PCR amplification relied on 60 Vbeta primers (plus 13 Jbeta primers). Profiled with immunoSEQ multiplex PCR; TCRdb holds only in-frame clones, not every one. Of about 160,000 clones detected, approximately 80% appear once; the ten largest clones hold around a tenth. In germline, CDR1 is MNHGY, CDR2 SVAAGI. The length of the CDR3 is 15 residues. The V end lost 7 bases, the J end lost 6 bases, and 18 bases lay between the germline ends. For this clone: No antigen is known for it.

The sample taken for sequencing was PBMCs. This clonotype was sampled from a man aged 45 to 65 in good health and CMV-seropositive. The V and J genes are TRBV6-9 and TRBJ1-4; D gene ambiguous. The CDR3 protein is CASTQRIRGHEKLFF. CDR3 nucleotide sequence: TGTGCCAGCACCCAGAGGATACGCGGTCATGAAAAACTGTTTTTT.